This entry concerns a single T cell receptor beta chain. The antigen it recognizes is unknown. No much larger clone exists at a distance of one base, and base qualities are not known. To sequence the TCRbeta CDR3 region, genomic DNA was isolated from the sorted cells. TCRbeta CDR3 regions were sequenced using the immunoSEQ Assay. TCRdb limited this immuneACCESS table to in-frame rearrangements with V and J called. A share of clones is missing; checked studies link under half to unresolved V genes, and the rest is unexplained. The sample records tens of thousands of clones, 88% of which are singletons. Roughly 4.3% of the sample belongs to the ten largest clones. The germline V gene gives CDR1 as MDHEN and CDR2 as SYDVKM. The CDR3 numbers 15 residues from cysteine through phenylalanine. The CDR3 DNA has 45 bases and is translated from base 1. The V end loses 5 bases and the J end loses 4 bases, and a stretch of 15 bases separates them.

This sample was taken from a study of OX40 agonist ivuxolimab in advanced cancers. Regarding the research as a whole: The costimulatory receptor OX40 (CD134) was targeted by ivuxolimab, a fully human IgG2 agonistic monoclonal antibody. Intravenous ivuxolimab was administered to patients every 2 weeks at six dose levels: 0.01, 0.1, 0.3, 1.5, 3 and 10 mg/kg. Of the roughly 51 patients in dose escalation, 19 had hepatocellular carcinoma, some 15 had melanoma, 9 had renal cell carcinoma and 9 had head and neck cancer. A male proportion of roughly 85% and a mean age of around 60 years, ranging from roughly 23 to 80, were recorded for the dose-escalation cohort. Prior anti-PD-1, anti-PD-L1 or anti-CTLA-4 therapy was permitted, and 30% to 50% of dose-escalation patients had received checkpoint inhibitors. Partial responses were achieved by three dose-escalation patients, of whom one had hepatocellular carcinoma and two had cutaneous melanoma. Peripheral TCRbeta sequencing was intended to test whether TCR sequence diversity was altered and clonal T-cell expansion was caused by ivuxolimab. The paper reports the monotherapy dose-escalation portion (N of about 54 patients) of the phase I ivuxolimab trial. What the work shows at the level of the full study, not this receptor alone: Low levels of normalized T-cell clonal expansion were also seen in some patients who did not respond. After ivuxolimab, CD8+ T cells had more expanded clones than CD4+ T cells on average. Which antigens the clonally expanded peripheral T cells were specific for was not determined. At doses of 0.1 to 3.0 mg/kg, clonal expansion of both CD4+ and CD8+ T cells in blood was seen between baseline and week 6. In partial responders in the 0.1-3.0 mg/kg groups, normalized peripheral clonal expansion was found to be among the lowest, especially among CD8+ T cells.

The trial excluded patients who had a history of autoimmune disease or were on systemic immunosuppression. In every dose cohort, peripheral blood was drawn for TCR sequencing at baseline, cycle 4 day 1, and cycle 7 day 1. Samples were obtained from an open-label, multicenter, first-in-human phase I dose-escalation trial of ivuxolimab. Adults with locally advanced or metastatic melanoma, renal cell carcinoma, hepatocellular carcinoma or head and neck squamous cell carcinoma were enrolled in the trial. CD4+ and CD8+ T cells were sorted separately from peripheral blood before TCR sequencing. The receptor chain draws on TRBV28 and TRBJ1-5; TRBD1 is perhaps the D gene, given 6 matching bases. The clonotype comes from an adult with an advanced solid tumor such as melanoma, head and neck, liver or kidney cancer. The sequenced sample was CD4+ or CD8+ T cells sorted from blood, obtained in a trial of the OX40 agonist ivuxolimab. In nucleotides, the sequence is TGTGCCAGCAGTAGGGACCTGGGGGCGAATCAGCCCCAGCATTTT. Translated, this is CASSRDLGANQPQHF.